This T cell receptor beta chain derives from a study of cytomegalovirus exposure and HLA in healthy donors. With 60 Vbeta and 13 Jbeta primers, the PCR was carried out. As originally analysed: It was a later analysis that counted about 80 million unique TCR beta chains, of which approximately 11 million were shared. The protocol was immunoSEQ multiplex PCR, while the TCRdb copy is restricted to in-frame clones and leaves out a portion. The V and J calls and clone size come from that table; D and trimming were worked out from the DNA. The table has about 120,000 clones, under 90% seen once. The CDR3 is 16 residues long. The ends were cut back, 4 bases at V and 0 bases at J, with 13 bases in the middle. The germline CDR1 and CDR2 sequences are SGHNT and YENEEA.

The sample was PBMCs. The gene calls are TRBV11-3 and TRBJ1-5; tentatively, D is TRBD1 (6 bases). The TCR originated in a female donor in good health and CMV-seropositive. The CDR3 reads CASSSGGGSSNQPQHF. The CDR3 region has the DNA TGTGCCAGCAGCTCGGGAGGGGGGAGTAGCAATCAGCCCCAGCATTTT.